The source of this TCR beta chain is a study of T cells in Graves' hyperthyroidism and ophthalmopathy. Amplification yielded TCR beta CDR3 regions, with RNA transcripts as the source. Primed by the HTBI set, a first-round RT-PCR was run on the TCR CDR3. TCRdb reprocessed the multiplex PCR reads via MiXCR and lists one record per CDR3 protein. This sample yields a few hundred thousand distinct CDR3 sequences, of which approximately 15% are seen a single time; 12% to 15% belongs to the top ten. This CDR3 spans 16 amino acids. The ends lost 4 bases at V and 4 bases at J; junction bases unmatched: 10. Germline CDR1 SGHRS, CDR2 YFSETQ.

Sequencing input: blood. This clonotype was sampled from a woman under 30 with Graves' hyperthyroidism. This sequence joins TRBV5-1 and TRBJ2-3; the match to TRBD1 covers 9 bases. CDR3: CASSPPTGTGSDTQYF. The CDR3 nucleotides are TGCGCCAGCAGCCCCCCTACCGGGACAGGGTCAGATACGCAGTATTTT.